These 22 T cell receptor beta chains came from one sample sequenced in a study of long-term antiretroviral therapy in people with HIV. Runs used v3.0 of the immunoSEQ assay and were done at survey level. The repertoire was sequenced with immunoSEQ multiplex PCR; TCRdb's copy has only in-frame clones and lacks some. The profile shows tens of thousands of clones, more than 95% of them singletons. Here the sequenced sample was unsorted PBMCs, taken 6.9 years after starting antiretroviral therapy. The receptor set was obtained from a man under 40 with HIV.

The chain employs TRBV7-8 and TRBJ2-6; 8 bases agree with TRBD1. The CDR3 totals 18 residues. Per germline, CDR1 SGHVS and CDR2 FQNEAQ. Trimming at V came to 3 bases and at J to 2 bases, leaving 9 bases not matched to a gene. CDR3 DNA sequence: TGTGCCAGCAGCTTCCCGAGGACAGGGCAAACTGGGGCCAACGTCCTGACTTTC. Encoded protein: CASSFPRTGQTGANVLTF.

This chain uses TRBV2 with TRBJ2-2; D perhaps matches TRBD2 (6 bases). V was trimmed by 3 bases and J by 5 bases, leaving 13 bases between them. This CDR3 contains 15 residues. CDR1 SNHLY and CDR2 FYNNEI come from the germline V gene. The CDR3 here is CASSEGFGRTGELFF. In DNA, the CDR3 is TGTGCCAGCAGTGAGGGGTTTGGGAGGACCGGGGAGCTGTTTTTT.

This chain uses TRBV6-1 with TRBJ1-2; a possible D gene is TRBD1 (5 bases). V was clipped by 3 bases and J by 8 bases, with 13 bases between them. The CDR3 has 13 amino acids. The germline V gene encodes CDR1 MNHNS and CDR2 SASEGT. CDR3 protein: CASSEAGRSGYTF. The CDR3 bases are TGTGCCAGCAGTGAGGCAGGGAGAAGCGGCTACACCTTC.

J is TRBJ1-1 and V is TRBV7-6; maybe TRBD1 (5 bases). Germline V gives CDR1 SGHVS, CDR2 FNYEAQ. The CDR3 extends over 14 amino acids. V shed 8 bases and J shed 7 bases, with 20 bases lying between them. CDR3 amino acids: CASSNPGTTDEAFF. The CDR3 DNA follows: TGTGCCAGCTCCAATCCCGGGACGACCGATGAAGCTTTCTTT.

The chain joins TRBV7-9 to TRBJ2-3, with 10 bases identical to TRBD2. V lost 5 bases and J lost 4; bases outside the gene matches: 18. Germline loops: CDR1 SEHNR, CDR2 FQNEAQ (reference sequence). The CDR3 covers 19 residues. CDR3 sequence: CASSMPGLARELFADTQYF. The CDR3 DNA reads as TGTGCCAGCAGCATGCCGGGACTAGCGCGAGAGTTGTTTGCAGATACGCAGTATTTT.

This chain connects TRBV19 to TRBJ2-7; 7 nucleotides align to TRBD1. CDR3 size: 13 residues. The trim removed 7 bases at V and 4 bases at J, leaving 7 bases unmatched. Germline-derived CDR1 and CDR2 are LNHDA and SQIVND (reference sequence). The CDR3: CASNRGTDYEQYF. Here the CDR3 DNA reads TGTGCCAGTAACAGGGGAACCGATTACGAGCAGTACTTC.

The genes are TRBV4-3 and TRBJ1-3, with 7 bases matching TRBD1. The germline gives CDR1 LGHNA, CDR2 YSLEER. The CDR3 has 15 residues. Trimming removed 0 bases from V and 6 bases from J; junction bases left unmatched: 5. The CDR3 region is CASSQDKGAANTIYF. DNA of the CDR3: TGCGCCAGCAGCCAAGACAAGGGGGCCGCAAACACCATATATTTT.

V gene TRBV5-5 combines with J gene TRBJ1-1; D remains ambiguous. The CDR3 length is 14 residues. Germline CDR1 SGHKS, CDR2 YYEKEE (reference sequence). Trimming took off 3 bases at V and 1 base at J, with 10 bases between the two ends. The CDR3 loop is CASSSWTGNTEAFF. CDR3 DNA: TGTGCCAGCAGCTCTTGGACCGGGAACACTGAAGCTTTCTTT.

The chain's CDR3 is CAWSGLTYEQYF. As DNA, the CDR3 is TGTGCCTGGTCGGGACTAACCTACGAGCAGTACTTC. The rearrangement joins TRBV30 to TRBJ2-7, with TRBD2 identical over 7 bases. CDR1 is GTSNPN, CDR2 SVGIG, per germline (reference sequence). This CDR3 is 12 amino acids long. V was clipped by 5 bases and J by 2 bases; unmatched bases: 3.

V usage is TRBV7-2 and J usage is TRBJ1-6; D unresolved. Germline loops: CDR1 SGHTA, CDR2 FQGNSA. The V gene lost 2 bases and the J gene lost 7 bases, with 9 bases spanning the gap. The CDR3 contains 14 residues. CDR3 nucleotide sequence: TGTGCCAGCAGCTTAAGCTTAAGAAATTCACCCCTCCACTTT. Translating it yields CASSLSLRNSPLHF. Full variable domain (outside the CDR3, taken from reference TRBV7-2 and TRBJ1-6): GAGVSQSPSNKVTEKGKDVELRCDPISGHTALYWYRQSLGQGLEFLIYFQGNSAPDKSGLPSDRFSAERTGGSVSTLTIQRTQQEDSAVYLCASSLSLRNSPLHFGNGTRLTVT.

The chain combines TRBV18 with TRBJ2-7; D is uncertain. Trimming left V 2 bases short and J 2 bases short, with 7 bases between. The germline gives CDR1 KGHSH, CDR2 LQKENI. The CDR3 spans 13 residues. Here the CDR3 DNA reads TGTGCCAGCTCACCAGGGTGGCCCTACGAGCAGTACTTC. It codes for CASSPGWPYEQYF.

The chain has TRBV29-1 and TRBJ2-7; either TRBD1 or TRBD2 may supply D (5 bases each). The germline V gene encodes CDR1 SQVTM and CDR2 ANQGSEA. This CDR3 has 12 amino acids. V lost 4 bases to trimming and J lost 2 bases, with 9 bases between them. In DNA form, the CDR3 reads TGCAGCGTTGGGGGGACCGCCTACGAGCAGTACTTC. This translates into CSVGGTAYEQYF.

This clone was seen once. V gene TRBV11-3 combines with J gene TRBJ2-1; D is possibly TRBD1 or TRBD2 (5 bases each). The CDR3 has 13 residues. From germline, CDR1 is SGHNT and CDR2 YENEEA. V dropped 7 bases and J dropped 8 bases, with 15 bases sitting between them. The CDR3, as DNA: TGTGCCAGCAACTCCAAGCCGGGGCATGAGCAGTTCTTC. It is translated as CASNSKPGHEQFF.

The rearrangement links TRBV18 to TRBJ2-2, with D perhaps matching TRBD2 (5 bases). The CDR3 contains 16 residues. The V and J ends lost 6 bases and 2 bases respectively, with 16 bases between them. Germline V gives CDR1 KGHSH, CDR2 LQKENI. The CDR3 coding sequence is TGTGCCAGCTCTTTTCTGGACTCTCCCAACACCGGGGAGCTGTTTTTT. Its translation is CASSFLDSPNTGELFF.

Remarks on this clone: Different DNA sequences within this sample yield the same CDR3. The chain couples TRBV6-6 to TRBJ1-2; the D is unclear. CDR1 MNHNY and CDR2 SVGAGI come from the germline V gene (reference sequence). The V end lost 0 bases, the J end lost 6 bases, and 2 bases lay between the germline ends. The CDR3 spans 11 residues. In DNA, the CDR3 is TGTGCCAGCAGTTACTCGCATGGCTACACCTTC. Protein: CASSYSHGYTF.

This chain links TRBV10-2 with TRBJ1-2; D perhaps matches TRBD1 (5 bases). The CDR3 has 10 amino acids. From germline, CDR1 is WSHSY and CDR2 SAAADI. Trimming left V 10 bases short and J 5 bases short, with 8 bases between. This CDR3 is CATRGYGYTF. The DNA of the CDR3 is TGCGCCACCCGGGGGTATGGCTACACCTTC.

The chain joins TRBV30 to TRBJ2-7; maybe TRBD2 (6 bases). Trimming shortened V by 2 bases and J by 5 bases, and 19 bases separated the two germline ends. Per germline, CDR1 GTSNPN and CDR2 SVGIG (reference sequence). The CDR3 extends over 15 amino acids. The CDR3 loop is CAWSSRRDGSHEQYF. The CDR3 coding sequence is TGTGCCTGGAGTTCCCGGAGGGACGGGTCGCACGAGCAGTACTTC.

This chain joins TRBV7-9 and TRBJ2-1; D remains ambiguous. CDR3 size: 16 residues. Germline lookup yields CDR1 SEHNR and CDR2 FQNEAQ (reference sequence). Trimming removed 1 base from V and 1 base from J, with 11 bases in between. The CDR3 DNA follows: TGTGCCAGCAGCTTAGGTCAGCCAGCTTCCTACAATGAGCAGTTCTTC. Translated: CASSLGQPASYNEQFF.

The chain uses TRBV6-6 and TRBJ2-5; D gene unclear. From germline, CDR1 is MNHNY and CDR2 SVGAGI (reference sequence). The CDR3 runs 12 residues. V was shortened by 7 bases and J by 4 bases, with 10 bases between the two germline ends. The CDR3 DNA follows: TGTGCCAGCAACCAGTGGGGAGAGACCCAGTACTTC. Translated, it gives CASNQWGETQYF.

The chain is built from TRBV5-1 and TRBJ2-5; D gene unclear. Looked up from germline, CDR1 is SGHRS and CDR2 is YFSETQ. Trimming removed 0 bases at V and 3 bases at J, with 12 bases between. The CDR3 sequence is 15 residues long. The CDR3 region is CASSLEATPEETQYF. CDR3 DNA sequence: TGCGCCAGCAGCTTGGAAGCGACACCTGAAGAGACCCAGTACTTC.

The rearrangement links TRBV4-3 to TRBJ1-2; D is uncertain. This CDR3 has 16 residues. With 4 bases removed from V and 3 bases from J, the gap between germline ends came to 18 bases. CDR1 is LGHNA and CDR2 is YSLEER in the germline V gene. CDR3 DNA: TGCGCCAGCAGCCGTTTAACTGGACGACCTGACTATGGCTACACCTTC. Its translation: CASSRLTGRPDYGYTF.

CDR3 nucleotides: TGTGCCAGCAGCCCCAGAGGGCGCATCCAAGAGACCCAGTACTTC. Amino acids: CASSPRGRIQETQYF. This rearrangement joins TRBV7-2 to TRBJ2-5; weak D call: TRBD2 (5 bases). The length of the CDR3 is 15 residues. Per the germline V gene, CDR1 is SGHTA and CDR2 is FQGNSA. V lost 5 bases, J lost 1 base, and 14 bases lay in between.